The T cell receptor (beta chain) described here comes from a study of beta chain features in type 1 diabetes. Only a few counts were recorded for this clone. Investigators reverse transcribed all isolated RNA, so they sequenced expressed TCRB transcripts. Assay: immunoSEQ multiplex PCR; the TCRdb copy retains only in-frame clones and omits some. The sample lists under 800,000 clones; about 14% were seen once. V trimming: 2 bases; J trimming: 6 bases; junction bases outside the gene matches: 6. The CDR3 length is 14 residues. CDR1 is MNHNY and CDR2 is SVGAGI in the germline V gene (reference sequence).

This receptor was obtained from a man aged 18 to 35 in good health. Sequences were obtained from naive CD4+ T cells from blood. The rearrangement links TRBV6-6 to TRBJ2-7, with 8 bases fitting TRBD2. CDR3 sequence reads: CASSYLAGGSEQYF. CDR3 bases: TGTGCCAGCAGTTACCTTGCGGGGGGTAGCGAGCAGTACTTC.